This paragraph covers one T cell receptor (beta chain) sequence. The antigen this receptor binds is unknown. Per-nucleotide qualities are absent, and no much larger clonotype sits a single base away. Using the deep immunoSEQ assay, multiplex PCR amplified TCR CDR3 regions from genomic DNA. Extracted genomic DNA from each cell subset was spread evenly across all wells of several immunoSEQ 96-well plates, with each plate serving as a replicate. For sorted subsets, approximately 200 ng of genomic DNA, equivalent to some 30,000 T cell genomes, went into each replicate PCR. Purified libraries were quantified with a Qubit 3.0 fluorometer, sized on a Bioanalyzer 2100, and re-quantified with the KAPA Library Quantification kit. Every immunoSEQ 96-well plate was sequenced on a dedicated single-read 150-cycle Illumina NextSeq 550 flow cell. Regarding the original processing steps: The immunoSEQ output contained only junctional sequences without quality scores, so filtering could not match that applied to full-length reads. Sequences were annotated with PyIR, a Python wrapper for IgBLAST v1.9, using IMGT germline references to assign V/J genes and CDR3. Reads with weak V/J assignments (E-value above 1e-6), missing CDR3, stop codons, out-of-frame junctions, or ambiguous translated residues were removed. V3J clonotypes were defined as sequences sharing an identical inferred V gene, J gene, and CDR3 amino acid sequence. To compute the percentage overlap between repertoires, the number of shared unique clonotypes was divided by the size of the smaller repertoire. Three approaches were used to assess repertoire richness: RTK rarefaction, the Chao1 estimator, and Recon v2.1 estimates of unobserved clonotypes. Generation probabilities for all TCRbeta clonotypes obtained by the gDNA method from a handful of donors were computed using OLGA. TCRdb stores this immuneACCESS table with in-frame sequences only. Part of the clones is absent; in the studies checked, under half of the shortfall reflects unresolved V genes, and no reason is known for the rest. The DNA was the basis for D and trimming; V, J and clone size are from that table. Counted in this sample were 2,500,000 or so clones; over 85% of them appeared once. Of the sample, about 0.38% falls within the top ten clones.

These data belong to a study of shared clonotypes between healthy human individuals (dated by TCRdb to 2020 to 2021). Regarding the complete study: A few men and two women, aged 18 to 49 years, made up the cohort. To increase sequencing depth and limit assay-specific biases, different laboratories used diverse techniques to prepare libraries and sequence TCR repertoires. For each donor, CD4 naive and CD4 memory were each run on three plates, CD8 naive on two plates, and CD8 memory on one plate. To estimate repertoire size and how much clonotype sharing occurs between individuals, the study deeply sequenced the blood TCR repertoires of 4 to 6 healthy adults. Each donor's leukapheresis produced roughly between roughly 0.94 and 9.5 billion PBMCs. Paper-wide results and their limitations: Naive subsets generally had larger estimated clonotype richness than memory subsets. Sharing across several donors was observed for 5% to 6.5% of naive CD4, 3.5% of naive CD8, roughly 2.4% of memory CD4, and over 0.3% of memory CD8 clonotypes. Incomplete sequencing was indicated by rarefaction of sorted-subset datasets, despite the large sequencing depth. Compared with non-shared clonotypes, the clonotypes found in all four sorted-subset donors had higher generation probabilities. Sampling was restricted to blood, and TCR repertoires in tissues likely differ from the TCR repertoires found in blood. Based on pairwise subsampling, the degree of clonotype sharing among donors was expected to be affected by sequencing depth. Because the study included only a small number of donors, the genetic and exposure-history diversity represented was limited.

Donors were healthy HIV-negative adults with no recently reported acute infections or vaccinations. Only Caucasian adults living in Nashville, Tennessee, USA were represented among the donors. CD4+ T cells were enriched through magnetic negative selection, after which naive cells were positively selected on CD45RA and the remaining negative fraction served as the memory subset. Blood was collected by leukapheresis, and PBMCs were isolated by Ficoll-Histopaque density gradient centrifugation and then cryopreserved in liquid nitrogen vapor phase. Analytical flow cytometry was used to check the purity and quantity of every magnetically sorted T cell population. Genomic DNA was isolated from each sorted fraction and quantified by UV absorbance on a Nanodrop 2000c. The clonotype originates from a man between 18 and 29 years old in good health. Some clones in this sample may be carry-over from other donors' samples. The specimen sequenced was naive CD4+ T cells from PBMCs. Sample cell subset or site, as interpreted from the label and publication: CD45RA+ positively selected.

The CDR3 sequence is CASSLEGTVVHEQYF. The DNA is as follows: TGTGCCAGCAGCTTAGAGGGGACAGTTGTCCACGAGCAGTACTTC. The sequence joins TRBV7-8 to TRBJ2-7; 7 middle bases align to TRBD1. Inclusive of the bounding cysteine and phenylalanine, the CDR3 is 15 residues long. Only the CDR3 region is kept as DNA, spanning 45 bases read in frame from base 1. CDR1 SGHVS and CDR2 FQNEAQ are derived from the germline V gene. Unmatched junction bases come to 8, with V trimmed by 1 base and J by 5 bases.